This T cell receptor beta chain was retrieved from a study of OX40 agonist ivuxolimab in advanced cancers. Overall study: Ivuxolimab, which is an agonistic anti-OX40 (CD134) antibody, was administered to the patients.

Some clones are missing from TCRdb's copy, which holds only in-frame ones; the method was immunoSEQ multiplex PCR. This repertoire shows 100,000 or so clones, roughly nine tenths found once; its top ten account for approximately 0.31%. Material: CD4+ or CD8+ T cells sorted from blood, obtained in a trial of the OX40 agonist ivuxolimab. The sequence was collected from an adult with an advanced solid tumor such as melanoma, head and neck, liver or kidney cancer.

CDR3 residues: CASSYSRDGGEAFF. CDR3 coding DNA: TGTGCCAGCAGTTACTCGAGGGACGGTGGGGAAGCTTTCTTT. The chain employs TRBV6-5 and TRBJ1-1; tentative D call: TRBD1 (5 bases). In germline, CDR1 is MNHEY, CDR2 SVGAGI. V was cut by 0 bases and J by 8 bases, with 13 bases left in between. The CDR3 spans 14 residues.